These 18 T cell receptor beta chains originate from one sample sequenced in a study of cytomegalovirus exposure and HLA in healthy donors. Vbeta (60) and Jbeta (13) primers were used in the PCR. Method: immunoSEQ multiplex PCR; TCRdb's copy keeps in-frame clones and lacks some. The table shows 100,000 to 150,000 clones, with around 78% occurring only once. Sequences were obtained from PBMCs. The receptors stem from a woman between 40 and 50 years old in good health and CMV-seronegative.

The gene calls are TRBV15 and TRBJ1-4; TRBD1 matches 8 bases. CDR1 is LNHNV and CDR2 is YYDKDF in the germline V gene (reference sequence). The CDR3 totals 15 residues. Losses at the gene ends were 6 bases for V and 7 bases for J; bases not matched to a gene: 10. The CDR3 reads CATRERTGTGEKLFF. For the CDR3, the DNA is TGTGCCACCAGGGAGAGAACAGGGACAGGTGAAAAACTGTTTTTT.

J is TRBJ2-5 and V is TRBV10-3, with TRBD1 matching over 10 bases. Germline trimming cut 11 bases from V and 5 bases from J; bases unmatched to any gene: 8. There are 13 residues in the CDR3. Germline CDR1 is ENHRY and CDR2 is SYGVKD. The DNA of the CDR3 is TGTGCCTTATGGACAGGGGGACCCGAGACCCAGTACTTC. It yields the protein CALWTGGPETQYF.

The chain combines TRBV2 with TRBJ2-7; D gene uncertain. The germline gives CDR1 SNHLY, CDR2 FYNNEI. The CDR3 totals 11 residues. Trimming cost V 8 bases and J 2 bases, with 7 bases left between them. The CDR3 loop reads CASAPTYEQYF. In nucleotides, the CDR3 is TGTGCCAGCGCCCCTACCTACGAGCAGTACTTC.

This clone was detected a few times. V and J are TRBV28 and TRBJ1-1; D might be TRBD1 (6 bases). Trimming shortened V by 10 bases and J by 10 bases, and 22 bases separated the two germline ends. Germline assignment: CDR1 MDHEN and CDR2 SYDVKM. This CDR3 has 13 residues. CDR3 sequence reads: CATRTALRGAAFF. Here the CDR3 DNA reads TGTGCCACTCGGACAGCCCTAAGGGGTGCAGCTTTCTTT.

The chain recombines TRBV7-2 with TRBJ2-5; D may be TRBD2 (5 bases). CDR3 size: 13 residues. CDR1 and CDR2 (germline): SGHTA, FQGNSA. V gave up 3 bases and J gave up 5 bases, with 10 bases separating them. The CDR3 loop reads CASSFGNGETQYF. The CDR3, as DNA: TGTGCCAGCAGCTTCGGGAACGGGGAGACCCAGTACTTC.

The rearrangement joins TRBV5-1 to TRBJ2-1; 12 nucleotides agree with TRBD2. Germline CDR1 is SGHRS and CDR2 is YFSETQ. V trimming: 4 bases; J trimming: 8 bases; junction bases outside the gene matches: 7. This CDR3 has 15 amino acids. The CDR3 DNA follows: TGCGCCAGCAGCATCCTACTAGCGGGAGGCGATGAGCAGTTCTTC. This gives the protein CASSILLAGGDEQFF.

The chain has TRBV28 and TRBJ2-5, with D maybe TRBD2 (6 bases). The closer fit of TRBJ2-7 to the DNA end suggests the J call may be wrong. CDR1 MDHEN and CDR2 SYDVKM come from the germline V gene. There are 15 residues in the CDR3. The CDR3 DNA reads as TGTGCCAGCAGTTTCACAGAGGGACTCTCCTACGAGCAGTACTTC. Amino acid sequence: CASSFTEGLSYEQYF.

The rearrangement uses TRBV18 and TRBJ2-5, with D possibly matching TRBD2 (5 bases). Trimming pared 3 bases from V and 0 bases from J, leaving 8 bases between. The CDR3 has 14 amino acids. CDR1 is KGHSH, CDR2 LQKENI, per germline. CDR3 nucleotide sequence: TGTGCCAGCTCACCGACGGGATACCAAGAGACCCAGTACTTC. Translation: CASSPTGYQETQYF.

The rearrangement uses TRBV10-3 and TRBJ1-2; TRBD1 matches at 7 bases. Trimming removed 6 bases from V and 2 bases from J; junction bases left unmatched: 6. Germline-derived CDR1 and CDR2 are ENHRY and SYGVKD. The CDR3 length is 14 residues. The CDR3 region is CAISPSGGNYGYTF. CDR3 bases: TGTGCCATCAGCCCCTCAGGGGGGAACTATGGCTACACCTTC.

This chain joins TRBV7-9 and TRBJ1-3, with D uncertain. V was pared by 1 base and J by 8 bases, with 9 bases between. This CDR3 has 13 amino acids. The germline gives CDR1 SEHNR, CDR2 FQNEAQ (reference sequence). The DNA for the CDR3 is TGTGCCAGCAGCTTAGGTCCCAGTTACACCATATATTTT. Translated: CASSLGPSYTIYF.

V gene TRBV27 combines with J gene TRBJ2-1; D is possibly TRBD2 (7 bases). V lost 5 bases, J lost 0 bases, and 14 bases lay in between. Germline V gene sequence: CDR1 MNHEY, CDR2 SMNVEV (reference sequence). This CDR3 comprises 16 residues. Here the CDR3 reads CASSPGAGASYNEQFF. CDR3 in DNA: TGTGCCAGCAGTCCGGGGGCGGGAGCCTCCTACAATGAGCAGTTCTTC.

This clone occurred a few times. V usage is TRBV25-1 and J usage is TRBJ2-1, with 8 bases aligning to TRBD2. The germline CDR1 and CDR2 sequences are MGHDK and SYGVNS. The CDR3 has 18 amino acids. Trimming cost V 3 bases and J 5 bases; bases outside gene matches: 15. CDR3 amino acids: CASSEGAGDFDRNNEQFF. CDR3 DNA: TGTGCCAGCAGTGAGGGAGCGGGAGACTTCGACCGTAACAATGAGCAGTTCTTC. Full variable domain (remainder filled in from reference TRBV25-1 and TRBJ2-1): EADIYQTPRYLVIGTGKKITLECSQTMGHDKMYWYQQDPGMELHLIHYSYGVNSTEKGDLSSESTVSRIRTEHFPLTLESARPSHTSQYLCASSEGAGDFDRNNEQFFGPGTRLTVL.

This clone was detected a few times. The junction shows a germline mismatch at one end, possibly a read error. The rearrangement uses TRBV2 and TRBJ2-7; a possible D gene is TRBD1 (5 bases). Looked up from germline, CDR1 is SNHLY and CDR2 is FYNNEI. The length of the CDR3 is 14 residues. The CDR3 coding sequence is TGTGCCAGCAGTGAAGCGATCCCAGGGTACGGGCAGTACTTC. Encoded protein: CASSEAIPGYGQYF.

In the case of this clone: The identical CDR3 is also encoded by other nucleotide sequences in the sample. V and J are TRBV18 and TRBJ1-2, with D possibly being TRBD1 (6 bases). The V and J ends lost 6 bases and 2 bases respectively, with 13 bases between them. Germline V gene sequence: CDR1 KGHSH, CDR2 LQKENI. The CDR3 extends over 14 amino acids. CDR3 coding DNA: TGTGCCAGCTCCCCGACAGGAAAGAACTATGGCTACACCTTC. Amino acid sequence: CASSPTGKNYGYTF.

The V call is TRBV9, the J call TRBJ2-5; weak D call: TRBD2 (6 bases). The CDR3 sequence is 16 residues long. Trimming cost V 0 bases and J 2 bases, with 14 bases left between them. Germline loops: CDR1 SGDLS, CDR2 YYNGEE. The CDR3 spells CASSVGLAINQETQYF. Here the CDR3 DNA reads TGTGCCAGCAGCGTAGGGCTAGCGATTAATCAAGAGACCCAGTACTTC.

The chain carries TRBV11-2 and TRBJ2-1, with 10 nucleotides matching TRBD2. Germline values: CDR1 SGHAT, CDR2 FQNNGV. The CDR3 totals 15 residues. J gave up 8 bases and V 3 bases, and 7 bases lay outside the gene matches. DNA of the CDR3: TGTGCCAGCAGCTTGGGGTTCAGCGGGAGGGATGAGCAGTTCTTC. It encodes CASSLGFSGRDEQFF.

This clone appeared a few times. The rearrangement links TRBV19 to TRBJ1-1; possibly TRBD1 for D (5 bases). The CDR3 is made up of 14 amino acids. V lost 1 base to trimming and J lost 4 bases, with 10 bases between them. Germline V lookup: CDR1 LNHDA, CDR2 SQIVND (reference sequence). The CDR3 nucleotides are TGTGCCAGTAGTATAGTCGGGGGGTCCACTGAAGCTTTCTTT. This sequence encodes CASSIVGGSTEAFF.

The V and J genes are TRBV19 and TRBJ2-3, with a tentative D call TRBD1 (6 bases). In germline, CDR1 is LNHDA, CDR2 SQIVND (reference sequence). V was shortened by 1 base and J by 2 bases, with 10 bases between the two germline ends. The CDR3 spans 15 residues. The DNA for the CDR3 is TGTGCCAGTAGTATAGGGACAGACAACACAGATACGCAGTATTTT. Its protein is CASSIGTDNTDTQYF. The variable domain in full, completed from reference TRBV19 and TRBJ2-3, reads DGGITQSPKYLFRKEGQNVTLSCEQNLNHDAMYWYRQDPGQGLRLIYYSQIVNDFQKGDIAEGYSVSREKKESFPLTVTSAQKNPTAFYLCASSIGTDNTDTQYFGPGTRLTVL.